This T cell receptor (beta chain) was sequenced in a study of blood T cells in healthy people across ages. Study-level points and caveats: The diversity estimates, figures obtained from one million T cells, were considered underestimates. There were more naive CD4+ cells and higher diversity in long-lived donors than in aged donors.

Losses at the gene ends were 4 bases for V and 1 base for J; bases not matched to a gene: 9. Per germline, CDR1 DFQATT and CDR2 SNEGSKA (reference sequence). This CDR3 is 16 amino acids long. This clonotype appeared a few times. Its specificity is unknown. A second PCR, run for roughly 7 to 11 cycles, used a sample-barcoded 5' primer plus a J-beta primer mix. Via MiXCR, TCRdb re-called the 5' RACE reads, giving one row per CDR3 protein. Here the sample spans about 1.1 million distinct CDR3 sequences, about two fifths being singletons. The chain recombines TRBV20-1 with TRBJ1-5, with 8 nucleotides matching TRBD1. Sequences were obtained from blood. The clonotype was recovered from a man aged 18 to 30 in good health. CDR3 sequence reads: CSATTRTGTSNQPQHF. CDR3 coding DNA: TGCAGTGCTACAACCCGGACAGGGACGAGCAATCAGCCCCAGCATTTT.